The 18 T cell receptor beta chains below come from one sample, sequenced in a study of cytomegalovirus exposure and HLA in healthy donors. Primers: 60 Vbeta forward and 13 Jbeta reverse. Sequencing was performed with immunoSEQ multiplex PCR; in TCRdb, only in-frame clones are kept and a portion is missing. The table lists about 200,000 clones. Material: PBMCs. These TCRs come from a woman in her 30s in good health and CMV-seropositive.

The rearrangement uses TRBV11-2 and TRBJ2-1; D unclear. Looked up from germline, CDR1 is SGHAT and CDR2 is FQNNGV. V was trimmed by 0 bases and J by 6 bases, leaving 3 bases between them. The CDR3 length is 12 residues. This CDR3 reads CASSLDRNEQFF. CDR3 nucleotides: TGTGCCAGCAGCTTAGATCGCAATGAGCAGTTCTTC.

The chain recombines TRBV28 with TRBJ2-7, with TRBD1 identical over 7 bases. The germline CDR1 and CDR2 sequences are MDHEN and SYDVKM. The CDR3 length is 19 residues. V trimming: 1 base; J trimming: 6 bases; junction bases outside the gene matches: 21. The CDR3, as DNA: TGTGCCAGCAGTTTATTTGGGGGCCGCCAATCGGACAGGATCTCCGAGCAGTACTTC. It is translated as CASSLFGGRQSDRISEQYF.

The CDR3 coding sequence is TGTGCCAGCAGTTATCTGGGCCCCACTGAAGCTTTCTTT. It yields the protein CASSYLGPTEAFF. The rearrangement uses TRBV6-5 and TRBJ1-1; D remains ambiguous. The CDR3 consists of 13 residues. V lost 3 bases and J 4 bases, leaving 9 bases between the germline ends. In germline, CDR1 is MNHEY, CDR2 SVGAGI.

V gene TRBV6-6 combines with J gene TRBJ2-7; possibly TRBD1 for D (6 bases). CDR1 is MNHNY and CDR2 is SVGAGI in the germline V gene (reference sequence). This CDR3 has 14 amino acids. Trimming shortened V by 2 bases and J by 2 bases, and 10 bases separated the two germline ends. The CDR3 coding sequence is TGTGCCAGCAGTTACATGGACAGAACCTACGAGCAGTACTTC. The encoded protein is CASSYMDRTYEQYF.

The chain carries TRBV10-2 and TRBJ2-7; the match to TRBD1 covers 8 bases. The CDR3 spans 18 residues. Germline CDR1 WSHSY, CDR2 SAAADI. V lost 1 base, J lost 6 bases, and 17 bases stayed unmatched. CDR3 bases: TGCGCCAGCAGTGAGTGGAGGGGTACAGGGGGTGGAGGGAGCGAGCAGTACTTC. Its translation: CASSEWRGTGGGGSEQYF.

Regarding this clone: The sample has other DNA sequences that encode this CDR3 too. This chain connects TRBV19 to TRBJ2-5; the D gene is possibly TRBD1 (7 bases). CDR3 length: 13 residues. The V and J ends lost 3 bases and 5 bases respectively, with 10 bases between them. The germline V gene encodes CDR1 LNHDA and CDR2 SQIVND (reference sequence). CDR3 protein: CASSISGGETQYF. The CDR3 nucleotides read TGTGCCAGTAGTATCTCAGGGGGGGAGACCCAGTACTTC.

The V and J genes are TRBV4-3 and TRBJ2-7; 11 bases are shared with TRBD1. Germline lookup yields CDR1 LGHNA and CDR2 YSLEER. Trimming at V came to 4 bases and at J to 6 bases, leaving 2 bases not matched to a gene. The CDR3 extends over 13 amino acids. The CDR3 spells CASSRGTGGEQYF. The CDR3, as DNA: TGCGCCAGCAGCCGAGGGACAGGGGGCGAGCAGTACTTC.

The V and J genes are TRBV4-3 and TRBJ2-3; a possible D gene is TRBD1 (6 bases). Germline assignment: CDR1 LGHNA and CDR2 YSLEER. The CDR3 totals 16 residues. Trimming stripped 1 base from V and 5 bases from J, with 16 bases between. The CDR3 nucleotides are TGCGCCAGCAGCCAAGGAATAACAGGGATTCAAGATACGCAGTATTTT. This translates into CASSQGITGIQDTQYF.

The chain links TRBV6-1 to TRBJ2-1; the D gene is possibly TRBD1 (5 bases). The CDR3 contains 15 residues. Trimming pared 1 base from V and 3 bases from J, leaving 10 bases between. In germline, CDR1 is MNHNS, CDR2 SASEGT. CDR3 sequence (DNA): TGTGCCAGCAGTGAAGATCGCAGGGACTACAATGAGCAGTTCTTC. Translation gives CASSEDRRDYNEQFF.

Comments on this clone: The sample holds other DNA sequences that translate to the same CDR3. The chain recombines TRBV19 with TRBJ2-7; perhaps TRBD1 as D (6 bases). The CDR3 runs to 13 residues. The ends were cut back, 3 bases at V and 4 bases at J, with 10 bases in the middle. Germline V gene lookup returns CDR1 LNHDA and CDR2 SQIVND (reference sequence). This chain's CDR3 is CASSIGQGYEQYF. The CDR3 coding sequence is TGTGCCAGTAGTATCGGTCAGGGGTACGAGCAGTACTTC. Together with reference TRBV19 and TRBJ2-7, the CDR3 gives the full variable domain: DGGITQSPKYLFRKEGQNVTLSCEQNLNHDAMYWYRQDPGQGLRLIYYSQIVNDFQKGDIAEGYSVSREKKESFPLTVTSAQKNPTAFYLCASSIGQGYEQYFGPGTRLTVT.

The chain has TRBV2 and TRBJ2-5, with 9 bases matching TRBD1. V lost 0 bases, J lost 4 bases, and 6 bases stayed unmatched. Germline assignment: CDR1 SNHLY and CDR2 FYNNEI. The CDR3 loop spans 16 amino acids. This chain's CDR3 is CASSEATKGQGETQYF. CDR3 DNA: TGTGCCAGCAGTGAAGCCACTAAGGGACAGGGAGAGACCCAGTACTTC. Combining the CDR3 with reference TRBV2 and TRBJ2-5 gives the whole variable domain EPEVTQTPSHQVTQMGQEVILRCVPISNHLYFYWYRQILGQKVEFLVSFYNNEISEKSEIFDDQFSVERPDGSNFTLKIRSTKLEDSAMYFCASSEATKGQGETQYFGPGTRLLVL.

The rearrangement links TRBV29-1 to TRBJ2-1; TRBD2 matches 9 bases. Germline V gene sequence: CDR1 SQVTM, CDR2 ANQGSEA. The V gene end was trimmed by 2 bases and the J gene end by 7 bases; junction bases not matched to a gene: 9. CDR3 size: 15 residues. CDR3 region: CSVETSGRFLNEQFF. CDR3 sequence (DNA): TGCAGCGTTGAAACAAGCGGGAGGTTTTTGAATGAGCAGTTCTTC.

This chain joins TRBV28 and TRBJ1-5, with 9 bases lining up with TRBD1. From germline, CDR1 is MDHEN and CDR2 SYDVKM. V lost 4 bases and J lost 5; bases outside the gene matches: 6. The CDR3 is made up of 15 amino acids. CDR3 amino acids: CASSSQGTGHQPQHF. The DNA of the CDR3 is TGTGCCAGCAGTTCCCAGGGGACAGGGCATCAGCCCCAGCATTTT.

The chain recombines TRBV11-2 with TRBJ1-2; D remains ambiguous. The CDR3 is 11 amino acids. From germline, CDR1 is SGHAT and CDR2 FQNNGV. V was trimmed by 5 bases and J by 8 bases, leaving 9 bases between them. CDR3 sequence: CASSREWGYTF. In DNA form, the CDR3 reads TGTGCCAGCAGCCGAGAATGGGGCTACACCTTC.

The chain combines TRBV2 with TRBJ1-1; 7 bases align to TRBD1. Germline CDR1 and CDR2: SNHLY and FYNNEI. The junction had 5 bases not matched to a gene; V was cut back by 9 bases and J by 1 base. The length of the CDR3 is 13 residues. The CDR3 bases are TGTGCCAGATTACGGGACAGGAACACTGAAGCTTTCTTT. Its protein is CARLRDRNTEAFF.

V and J are TRBV6-5 and TRBJ2-3; D might be TRBD1 (5 bases). Germline V gives CDR1 MNHEY, CDR2 SVGAGI. The CDR3 is made up of 16 amino acids. The germline V and J ends were trimmed by 2 bases and 4 bases, with 16 bases remaining between them. The CDR3 protein is CASSYGQHGAPDTQYF. For the CDR3, the DNA is TGTGCCAGCAGTTACGGGCAGCATGGGGCCCCAGATACGCAGTATTTT.

V and J are TRBV9 and TRBJ2-1; TRBD2 matches 8 bases. With V trimmed by 1 base and J by 1 base, 1 base remained unmatched. The CDR3 covers 15 residues. In germline, CDR1 is SGDLS, CDR2 YYNGEE. In DNA, the CDR3 is TGTGCCAGCAGCGTAAGCGGGAGTTCCTACAATGAGCAGTTCTTC. This codes for CASSVSGSSYNEQFF. The full variable domain, in which reference TRBV9 and TRBJ2-1 provide the parts outside the CDR3, is DSGVTQTPKHLITATGQRVTLRCSPRSGDLSVYWYQQSLDQGLQFLIQYYNGEERAKGNILERFSAQQFPDLHSELNLSSLELGDSALYFCASSVSGSSYNEQFFGPGTRLTVL.

The V call is TRBV6-5, the J call TRBJ1-2, with 7 bases lining up with TRBD1. The CDR3 totals 12 residues. V shed 2 bases and J 6 bases; nucleotides not matched to a gene: 0. Germline CDR1 reads MNHEY; CDR2 reads SVGAGI. CDR3 protein: CASSYQGDGYTF. CDR3 bases: TGTGCCAGCAGTTACCAGGGGGATGGCTACACCTTC.